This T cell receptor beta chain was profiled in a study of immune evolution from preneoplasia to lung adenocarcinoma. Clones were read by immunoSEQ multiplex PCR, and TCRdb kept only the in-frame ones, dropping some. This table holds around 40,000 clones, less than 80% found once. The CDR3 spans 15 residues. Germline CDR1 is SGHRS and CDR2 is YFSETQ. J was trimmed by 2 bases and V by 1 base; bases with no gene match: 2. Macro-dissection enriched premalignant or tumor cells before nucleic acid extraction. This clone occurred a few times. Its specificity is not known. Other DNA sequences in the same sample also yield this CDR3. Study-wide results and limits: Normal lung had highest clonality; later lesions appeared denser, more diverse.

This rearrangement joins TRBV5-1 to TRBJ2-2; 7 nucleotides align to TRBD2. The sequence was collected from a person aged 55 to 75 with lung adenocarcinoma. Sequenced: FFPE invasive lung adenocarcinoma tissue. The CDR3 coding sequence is TGCGCCAGCAGCTTGACGGGAGGCAACACCGGGGAGCTGTTTTTT. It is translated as CASSLTGGNTGELFF. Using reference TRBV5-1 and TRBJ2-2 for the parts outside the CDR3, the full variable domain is KAGVTQTPRYLIKTRGQQVTLSCSPISGHRSVSWYQQTPGQGLQFLFEYFSETQRNKGNFPGRFSGRQFSNSRSEMNVSTLELGDSALYLCASSLTGGNTGELFFGEGSRLTVL.